The clone carrying this T cell receptor (beta chain) was seen many times. Antigen unknown. The TCR beta CDR3 regions underwent amplification using RNA transcripts as the source. TCR CDR3 regions were first amplified by RT-PCR with HTBI primers. TCRdb re-analysed the multiplex PCR reads in MiXCR, keeping a single row per CDR3 protein. Of about 590,000 distinct CDR3 sequences listed, about 14% are singletons. The CDR3 covers 16 residues. CDR1 is SGHTA and CDR2 is FQGTGA in the germline V gene. Trimming left V 4 bases short and J 1 base short, with 13 bases between. This entry is derived from a study of T cells in Graves' hyperthyroidism and ophthalmopathy. Study in general: Blood was drawn when the patient was first diagnosed and still untreated.

With duration under 3 months, ophthalmopathy was active: Clinical Activity Score at least 3, NOSPECS at least 4. General study findings and limits: The model anticipated ophthalmopathy a median about 6.5 months pre-onset.

Sequenced material: blood. The receptor's source is a woman aged 18-29 years with Graves' ophthalmopathy. The chain couples TRBV7-3 to TRBJ2-2; D gene unclear. CDR3 in DNA: TGTGCCAGCAGCTCCCAACAGCGTCTGAACACCGGGGAGCTGTTTTTT. Its protein is CASSSQQRLNTGELFF.